This is a list of T cell receptor beta chains from one sample in a study of T cells after yellow fever vaccination. TCRdb processed the 5' RACE reads anew with MiXCR; each CDR3 protein has one entry. The sample has over 110,000 distinct CDR3 sequences; 7.7% are singletons. The specimen was CD4+ T cells sorted from PBMCs, collected 5 days after the yellow fever booster vaccination. The receptor source for this set is a man under 40 who received the YFV17D yellow fever vaccine. CDR3s include the opening cysteine and the closing phenylalanine or tryptophan. The D gene is left open where the match is weak. Expanded clones are given a class, and other clones once, few, many or no size at all.

V gene: TRBV28
D gene: TRBD1
clone size: -
J gene: TRBJ2-7
CDR3 protein: CASRSDRGLAELYEQYF
CDR3 DNA: TGTGCCAGCAGATCGGACAGGGGGCTAGCAGAGCTCTACGAGCAGTACTTC

V gene: TRBV7-9
D gene: -
clone size: many
J gene: TRBJ2-7
CDR3 protein: CASSLAGTGEQYF
CDR3 DNA: TGTGCCAGCAGCTTAGCAGGCACGGGGGAGCAGTACTTC

V gene: TRBV6-2/TRBV6-3
D gene: -
clone size: many
J gene: TRBJ2-7
CDR3 protein: CASSYVGGITYEQYF
CDR3 DNA: TGTGCCAGCAGTTATGTGGGCGGAATTACCTACGAGCAGTACTTC

V gene: TRBV10-3
D gene: TRBD1
clone size: many
J gene: TRBJ1-2
CDR3 protein: CATTQMTGGAGGYTF
CDR3 DNA: TGTGCCACCACGCAAATGACAGGGGGCGCGGGAGGCTACACCTTC

V gene: TRBV20-1
D gene: -
clone size: many
J gene: TRBJ2-1
CDR3 protein: CSARRSPSYNEQFF
CDR3 DNA: TGCAGTGCTCGGCGATCCCCCTCCTACAATGAGCAGTTCTTC

V gene: TRBV5-5
D gene: -
clone size: -
J gene: TRBJ2-2
CDR3 protein: CAMGTGDTGELFF
CDR3 DNA: TGTGCCATGGGCACTGGGGACACCGGGGAGCTGTTTTTT

V gene: TRBV29-1
D gene: -
clone size: many
J gene: TRBJ2-5
CDR3 protein: CSVVAGLNSKRTQYF
CDR3 DNA: TGCAGCGTTGTCGCTGGGTTGAACAGCAAGAGAACCCAGTACTTC

V gene: TRBV6-5
D gene: TRBD2
clone size: many
J gene: TRBJ2-7
CDR3 protein: CASRRAGGAYEQYF
CDR3 DNA: TGTGCCAGCCGGCGAGCGGGGGGCGCATACGAGCAGTACTTC

V gene: TRBV7-8
D gene: -
clone size: many
J gene: TRBJ2-2
CDR3 protein: CASSPLPGELFF
CDR3 DNA: TGTGCCAGCAGCCCGCTCCCCGGGGAGCTGTTTTTT

V gene: TRBV3-1
D gene: -
clone size: many
J gene: TRBJ2-1
CDR3 protein: CASSQVEGLGQFF
CDR3 DNA: TGTGCCAGCAGCCAAGTTGAGGGGTTAGGGCAGTTCTTC

V gene: TRBV10-3
D gene: TRBD1
clone size: many
J gene: TRBJ1-6
CDR3 protein: CATRGQAVMHSPLHF
CDR3 DNA: TGTGCCACCCGGGGACAGGCGGTCATGCACTCACCCCTCCACTTT

V gene: TRBV20-1
D gene: TRBD1
clone size: many
J gene: TRBJ2-1
CDR3 protein: CSAIQGQGYYNEQFF
CDR3 DNA: TGCAGTGCTATCCAGGGACAGGGATACTACAATGAGCAGTTCTTC

V gene: TRBV7-2
D gene: -
clone size: many
J gene: TRBJ2-3
CDR3 protein: CASVVSASTDTQYF
CDR3 DNA: TGTGCCAGCGTTGTTAGCGCTAGCACAGATACGCAGTATTTT

V gene: TRBV28
D gene: -
clone size: many
J gene: TRBJ2-5
CDR3 protein: CASLSGALPTQETQYF
CDR3 DNA: TGTGCCAGTTTATCGGGGGCGTTACCAACCCAAGAGACCCAGTACTTC

V gene: TRBV20-1
D gene: -
clone size: many
J gene: TRBJ1-2
CDR3 protein: CSASLLTTSGYTF
CDR3 DNA: TGCAGTGCTAGTCTCTTGACCACTTCCGGCTACACCTTC

V gene: TRBV5-1
D gene: TRBD1
clone size: many
J gene: TRBJ1-5
CDR3 protein: CASSLAPTGGNQPQHF
CDR3 DNA: TGCGCCAGCAGCTTGGCCCCGACAGGGGGCAATCAGCCCCAGCATTTT

V gene: TRBV10-2
D gene: TRBD2
clone size: many
J gene: TRBJ2-2
CDR3 protein: CASSEGGSTGELFF
CDR3 DNA: TGCGCCAGCAGTGAAGGCGGGAGCACCGGGGAGCTGTTTTTT

V gene: TRBV28
D gene: -
clone size: -
J gene: TRBJ2-5
CDR3 protein: CASSFGILPGTQYF
CDR3 DNA: TGTGCCAGCAGTTTTGGGATACTCCCTGGGACCCAGTACTTC

V gene: TRBV6-2/TRBV6-3
D gene: -
clone size: -
J gene: TRBJ2-2
CDR3 protein: CASSYWLPVTGELFF
CDR3 DNA: TGTGCCAGCAGTTACTGGTTACCCGTCACCGGGGAGCTGTTTTTT

V gene: TRBV7-9
D gene: -
clone size: many
J gene: TRBJ2-2
CDR3 protein: CASSSAGRELFF
CDR3 DNA: TGTGCCAGCAGCAGCGCCGGTCGGGAGCTGTTTTTT

V gene: TRBV6-5
D gene: -
clone size: many
J gene: TRBJ2-3
CDR3 protein: CASSYTGILADTQYF
CDR3 DNA: TGTGCCAGCAGTTACACAGGGATTTTGGCAGATACGCAGTATTTT

V gene: TRBV19
D gene: -
clone size: -
J gene: TRBJ2-2
CDR3 protein: CASSTTRTGELFF
CDR3 DNA: TGTGCCAGTAGTACCACTAGAACCGGGGAGCTGTTTTTT

V gene: TRBV20-1
D gene: -
clone size: many
J gene: TRBJ2-5
CDR3 protein: CSARGQTKETQYF
CDR3 DNA: TGCAGTGCTAGAGGCCAGACCAAAGAGACCCAGTACTTC

V gene: TRBV28
D gene: -
clone size: many
J gene: TRBJ2-7
CDR3 protein: CASSFYSRSLYEQYF
CDR3 DNA: TGTGCCAGCAGTTTTTATTCCAGGTCCCTATACGAGCAGTACTTC

V gene: TRBV3-1
D gene: -
clone size: many
J gene: TRBJ1-1
CDR3 protein: CASSQADSSTEAFF
CDR3 DNA: TGTGCCAGCAGCCAAGCGGACAGTTCCACTGAAGCTTTCTTT

V gene: TRBV9
D gene: -
clone size: many
J gene: TRBJ2-3
CDR3 protein: CASAKGGTDTQYF
CDR3 DNA: TGTGCCAGCGCCAAGGGCGGCACAGATACGCAGTATTTT

V gene: TRBV7-2
D gene: -
clone size: many
J gene: TRBJ2-2
CDR3 protein: CASCRGGIPGASGELFF
CDR3 DNA: TGTGCCAGCTGCAGAGGGGGGATTCCGGGGGCATCCGGGGAGCTGTTTTTT

V gene: TRBV20-1
D gene: -
clone size: once
J gene: TRBJ2-3
CDR3 protein: CCARVQGIGMQSTDTQYF
CDR3 DNA: TGCTGTGCTAGAGTCCAGGGGATAGGGATGCAGAGCACAGATACGCAGTATTTT

V gene: TRBV10-1
D gene: TRBD2
clone size: many
J gene: TRBJ2-2
CDR3 protein: CASSEWASGRVSGELFF
CDR3 DNA: TGCGCCAGCAGTGAGTGGGCTAGCGGGAGAGTTAGCGGGGAGCTGTTTTTT

V gene: TRBV2
D gene: TRBD1
clone size: -
J gene: TRBJ2-6
CDR3 protein: CTFSLGRTGVTGANVLTF
CDR3 DNA: TGTACCTTCAGTTTAGGACGCACAGGGGTAACTGGGGCCAACGTCCTGACTTTC

V gene: TRBV7-3
D gene: TRBD2
clone size: few
J gene: TRBJ2-1
CDR3 protein: CASSPSVAGYNEQFF
CDR3 DNA: TGTGCCAGCAGCCCTTCGGTAGCGGGTTACAATGAGCAGTTCTTC

V gene: TRBV19
D gene: TRBD1
clone size: few
J gene: TRBJ2-7
CDR3 protein: CASRPGQGWNEQYF
CDR3 DNA: TGTGCCAGTAGACCGGGACAGGGGTGGAACGAGCAGTACTTC

V gene: TRBV20-1
D gene: -
clone size: many
J gene: TRBJ1-1
CDR3 protein: CSASLGGSWTEAFF
CDR3 DNA: TGCAGTGCTAGTCTTGGGGGCTCTTGGACTGAAGCTTTCTTT

V gene: TRBV5-1
D gene: TRBD2
clone size: many
J gene: TRBJ2-1
CDR3 protein: CASSKGLAGGWSYNEQFF
CDR3 DNA: TGCGCCAGCAGCAAGGGACTAGCGGGAGGATGGTCCTACAATGAGCAGTTCTTC

V gene: TRBV2
D gene: TRBD2
clone size: few
J gene: TRBJ2-4
CDR3 protein: CASNGRIRGVKNIQYF
CDR3 DNA: TGTGCCAGCAATGGGCGTATACGGGGGGTCAAAAACATTCAGTACTTC

V gene: TRBV4-3
D gene: TRBD2
clone size: -
J gene: TRBJ2-3
CDR3 protein: CASSQLVAGGPVADTQYF
CDR3 DNA: TGCGCCAGCAGCCAACTTGTAGCGGGAGGGCCGGTTGCAGATACGCAGTATTTT

V gene: TRBV25-1
D gene: -
clone size: many
J gene: TRBJ1-1
CDR3 protein: CASSEYASREAFF
CDR3 DNA: TGTGCCAGCAGTGAATATGCCTCTAGGGAAGCTTTCTTT

V gene: TRBV11-2
D gene: TRBD2
clone size: many
J gene: TRBJ2-1
CDR3 protein: CASSVGLASSYNEQFF
CDR3 DNA: TGTGCCAGCAGCGTGGGACTAGCGAGCTCCTACAATGAGCAGTTCTTC

V gene: TRBV5-1
D gene: -
clone size: -
J gene: TRBJ2-5
CDR3 protein: CACSLGQETQYF
CDR3 DNA: TGCGCCTGCAGCTTAGGGCAAGAGACCCAGTACTTC

V gene: TRBV5-1
D gene: -
clone size: many
J gene: TRBJ2-3
CDR3 protein: CASSPGTRTDTQYF
CDR3 DNA: TGCGCCAGCAGCCCTGGGACTCGCACAGATACGCAGTATTTT

V gene: TRBV20-1
D gene: TRBD2
clone size: many
J gene: TRBJ2-5
CDR3 protein: CSAPRGGETQYF
CDR3 DNA: TGCAGTGCCCCCCGCGGGGGAGAGACCCAGTACTTC

V gene: TRBV10-2
D gene: TRBD2
clone size: many
J gene: TRBJ2-7
CDR3 protein: CASSESTAREISGRGTYEQYF
CDR3 DNA: TGCGCCAGCAGTGAGTCTACTGCCCGCGAGATTAGCGGGAGAGGGACCTACGAGCAGTACTTC

V gene: TRBV7-2
D gene: -
clone size: many
J gene: TRBJ2-5
CDR3 protein: CASSQFTGRETQYF
CDR3 DNA: TGTGCCAGCAGTCAATTCACTGGCAGGGAGACCCAGTACTTC

V gene: TRBV7-2
D gene: -
clone size: many
J gene: TRBJ2-3
CDR3 protein: CASTLTVSTDTQYF
CDR3 DNA: TGTGCCAGCACCTTGACAGTAAGCACAGATACGCAGTATTTT

V gene: TRBV6-2/TRBV6-3
D gene: TRBD2
clone size: -
J gene: TRBJ2-1
CDR3 protein: CASTRLAPRRGYNEQFF
CDR3 DNA: TGTGCCAGCACAAGACTAGCCCCCAGAAGGGGTTACAATGAGCAGTTCTTC

V gene: TRBV7-2
D gene: -
clone size: many
J gene: TRBJ2-5
CDR3 protein: CASSQRFDSTLETQYF
CDR3 DNA: TGTGCCAGCAGCCAACGGTTTGACTCTACACTGGAGACCCAGTACTTC

V gene: TRBV20-1
D gene: -
clone size: many
J gene: TRBJ1-6
CDR3 protein: CSARGGSLYNSPLHF
CDR3 DNA: TGCAGTGCTAGGGGGGGTTCCCTATATAATTCACCCCTCCACTTT

V gene: TRBV5-6
D gene: TRBD1
clone size: many
J gene: TRBJ2-5
CDR3 protein: CASSLNRGETQYF
CDR3 DNA: TGTGCCAGCAGCTTGAACAGGGGTGAGACCCAGTACTTC

V gene: TRBV3-1
D gene: -
clone size: many
J gene: TRBJ2-1
CDR3 protein: CASFGLGYNEQFF
CDR3 DNA: TGTGCCAGTTTTGGACTGGGATACAATGAGCAGTTCTTC

V gene: TRBV7-2
D gene: -
clone size: -
J gene: TRBJ2-1
CDR3 protein: CASRAPGRNFDNEQFF
CDR3 DNA: TGTGCCAGCAGAGCCCCGGGACGAAACTTCGACAATGAGCAGTTCTTC

V gene: TRBV7-2
D gene: -
clone size: -
J gene: TRBJ2-7
CDR3 protein: CASSFEVGGVYEQYF
CDR3 DNA: TGTGCCAGCAGCTTTGAAGTCGGGGGCGTATACGAGCAGTACTTC

V gene: TRBV6-2/TRBV6-3
D gene: -
clone size: many
J gene: TRBJ1-1
CDR3 protein: CAPRSAEAFF
CDR3 DNA: TGTGCCCCAAGATCCGCTGAAGCTTTCTTT

V gene: TRBV7-2
D gene: TRBD1
clone size: few
J gene: TRBJ2-1
CDR3 protein: CASSLGQGQGSYNEQFF
CDR3 DNA: TGTGCCAGCAGCTTAGGCCAGGGACAGGGCTCCTACAATGAGCAGTTCTTC

V gene: TRBV5-4
D gene: -
clone size: -
J gene: TRBJ2-2
CDR3 protein: CASSLGGRTANTGELFF
CDR3 DNA: TGTGCCAGCAGCTTGGGGGGGAGGACAGCGAACACCGGGGAGCTGTTTTTT

V gene: TRBV5-1
D gene: -
clone size: many
J gene: TRBJ1-1
CDR3 protein: CASSLEVGHTEAFF
CDR3 DNA: TGCGCCAGCAGCTTGGAGGTTGGACACACTGAAGCTTTCTTT

V gene: TRBV27
D gene: -
clone size: -
J gene: TRBJ1-3
CDR3 protein: CASSLSGNSGNTIYF
CDR3 DNA: TGTGCCAGCAGTCTATCAGGAAACTCTGGAAACACCATATATTTT

V gene: TRBV20-1
D gene: -
clone size: many
J gene: TRBJ1-2
CDR3 protein: CSARIEGASYTF
CDR3 DNA: TGCAGTGCCCGAATAGAAGGGGCCAGCTACACCTTC

V gene: TRBV12-3/TRBV12-4
D gene: -
clone size: many
J gene: TRBJ1-2
CDR3 protein: CASSLSGAHLGGYTF
CDR3 DNA: TGTGCCAGCAGTTTGTCGGGGGCCCACTTGGGTGGCTACACCTTC

V gene: TRBV7-2
D gene: -
clone size: many
J gene: TRBJ2-4
CDR3 protein: CASSFNRGTKNIQYF
CDR3 DNA: TGTGCCAGCAGCTTTAATAGAGGTACCAAAAACATTCAGTACTTC